These 7 T cell receptor beta chains originate from one sample sequenced in a study of T-cell reconstitution after alpha-beta-depleted transplantation in children. As it was prepared, the TCRbeta library received unique molecular identifiers. TCRdb passed the PCR reads through MiXCR, listing each CDR3 protein once. This sample has 670,000 or so distinct CDR3 sequences, with about an eighth found just once. Sequencing used PBMCs, obtained before TCRalphabeta/CD19-depleted stem cell transplant. Receptors originate from a girl aged 2-10 years with congenital amegakaryocytic thrombocytopenia, due to receive a stem cell transplant.

This clonotype came up many times. This chain joins TRBV20-1 and TRBJ2-7; 11 bases are a match to TRBD2. The CDR3 is made up of 15 amino acids. Germline trimming cut 1 base from V and 4 bases from J; bases unmatched to any gene: 6. Germline lookup yields CDR1 DFQATT and CDR2 SNEGSKA (reference sequence). The CDR3 DNA sequence: TGCAGTGCTAGAGCTGACGGGACTAGCGGATACGAGCAGTACTTC. Amino acid sequence: CSARADGTSGYEQYF.

The gene calls are TRBV10-3 and TRBJ2-1, with D maybe TRBD2 (5 bases). V lost 5 bases to trimming and J lost 3 bases, with 14 bases between them. Per the germline V gene, CDR1 is ENHRY and CDR2 is SYGVKD. The CDR3 is 15 amino acids. The CDR3 nucleotides read TGTGCCATCAGTTCAGCCGCAACTAGCTACAATGAGCAGTTCTTC. This translates into CAISSAATSYNEQFF.

This clonotype was recorded at least ten times. The V call is TRBV3-1, the J call TRBJ2-7, with D unclear. CDR1 is LGHDT and CDR2 is YNNKEL in the germline V gene (reference sequence). V gave up 3 bases and J gave up 6 bases, with 18 bases separating them. CDR3 size: 15 residues. CDR3 nucleotide sequence: TGTGCCAGCAGCCATAATCAAGGTAGACCTGTCGAGCAGTACTTC. This sequence encodes CASSHNQGRPVEQYF.

This clonotype was seen repeatedly, ten times or more. The chain joins TRBV29-1 to TRBJ2-7; D unresolved. The CDR3 loop spans 11 amino acids. Germline lookup yields CDR1 SQVTM and CDR2 ANQGSEA. The V end was cut by 6 bases, the J end by 4 bases, with 10 bases between. The DNA for the CDR3 is TGCAGCGTAGAAAACCTTTACGAGCAGTACTTC. Protein: CSVENLYEQYF.

This clonotype has at least ten counts. The chain carries TRBV5-1 and TRBJ1-2; weak D call: TRBD1 (6 bases). Germline V gene sequence: CDR1 SGHRS, CDR2 YFSETQ. Trimming pared 4 bases from V and 6 bases from J, leaving 16 bases between. The length of the CDR3 is 14 residues. The CDR3 sequence is CASSLRTAGDGYTF. The CDR3 DNA reads TGCGCCAGCAGCCTACGGACAGCGGGGGATGGCTACACCTTC.

This rearrangement joins TRBV10-3 to TRBJ1-1, with 9 bases matching TRBD1. This CDR3 comprises 15 residues. The ends lost 0 bases at V and 1 base at J; junction bases unmatched: 0. Germline CDR1 ENHRY, CDR2 SYGVKD. The CDR3 bases are TGTGCCATCAGTGAGTCGACAGGGGGGAACACTGAAGCTTTCTTT. Translation: CAISESTGGNTEAFF.

The chain links TRBV5-1 to TRBJ2-5; D not certain. CDR3 size: 15 residues. CDR1 is SGHRS, CDR2 YFSETQ, per germline. V lost 3 bases and J 4 bases, leaving 16 bases between the germline ends. For the CDR3, the DNA is TGCGCCAGCAGCTCCACCGACGGTGGGGTAGAGACCCAGTACTTC. Its protein product is CASSSTDGGVETQYF.